This T cell receptor (beta chain) was retrieved from a study of siplizumab effects on memory and regulatory T cells. General study results and limits: Alloreactive sequences traceable to unstimulated CD4+ memory cells were significantly reduced by siplizumab. Major contributors to the alloresponse seemed to be naive T cells, which also appeared more diverse than memory cells. Treatment with siplizumab left mappable alloreactive CD4+ clones averaging roughly 70% Treg-derived, compared with around 26% in controls.

The assay covered approximately 10^5 TCR templates per sample. Clones were sequenced by immunoSEQ multiplex PCR, and TCRdb holds only the in-frame ones, with some missing. The sample comprises 100,000 or so clones, roughly 94% of which are singletons, and 1% to 1.5% rests with the top ten. The germline CDR1 and CDR2 sequences are SNHLY and FYNNEI. This CDR3 comprises 15 residues. The trim removed 5 bases at V and 4 bases at J, leaving 6 bases unmatched. This clone was picked up one time. Its specificity is unknown. Sequencing was performed on non-Treg CD4+ T cells sorted from blood. The rearrangement joins TRBV2 to TRBJ2-1, with TRBD2 matching over 9 bases. This TCR was sampled from a human donor in good health. The CDR3 is CASSRGGRVYNEQFF. The CDR3 DNA is TGTGCCAGCAGTCGGGGCGGGAGGGTATACAATGAGCAGTTCTTC.